Sequencing of this T cell receptor beta chain was carried out in a study of T-cell reconstitution after alpha-beta-depleted transplantation in children. Study-wide findings and caveats: Reports say that about two months after transplant, the alpha-beta T cells came out of several hundred graft clones that had expanded. Surviving recipient T cells and intrathymic progenitors accounted for some patients' high TCRbeta diversity at day 60. A year post-transplant, T-cell counts and diversity derived mostly from newly produced T cells.

Using unique molecular identifiers, the investigators prepared the TCRbeta library. TCRdb redid the calling of the PCR reads with MiXCR, one entry per CDR3 protein. The data hold 440,000 or so distinct CDR3 sequences, with approximately 41% observed a single time. To note about this clonotype: Its target is not known. The CDR3 carries no conserved terminal phenylalanine or tryptophan, so it likely arises from a read error.

The CDR3 sequence is 15 residues long. The germline CDR1 and CDR2 sequences are LNHDA and SQIVND (reference sequence). The ends were cut back, 5 bases at V and 6 bases at J, with 18 bases in the middle. J is TRBJ2-3 and V is TRBV19, with D possibly being TRBD2 (5 bases). This clonotype originated in a girl aged 2-15 years with aplastic anemia, due to receive a stem cell transplant. The material was PBMCs, obtained before TCRalphabeta/CD19-depleted stem cell transplant. Here the CDR3 DNA reads TGTGCCAGTAGTTCCTCTCCAACTCCGGGGGATACGCAGTATATT. Its translation: CASSSSPTPGDTQYI.